What follows is one T cell receptor (beta chain) and its context. The data belong to a study of blood T cell repertoires in COVID-19. Under the authors' procedure: For nucleated cells, counts were estimated from reference gene primer amplification. Profiling relied on immunoSEQ multiplex PCR, and the TCRdb table lists in-frame clones only, not all of them. V, J and clone size derive from that table, while D and trimming were established from the DNA sequence. Of about 150,000 clones listed, approximately 85% are singletons. Seattle patient enrollment occurred during active infection, with longitudinal follow-up thereafter. V was shortened by 3 bases and J by 8 bases, with 7 bases between the two germline ends. The germline gives CDR1 LNHDA, CDR2 SQIVND (reference sequence). This CDR3 is 11 amino acids long.

The TCR sequence derives from a woman aged 60-75 years with COVID-19, enrolled during active disease. Sequencing input: peripheral blood. V gene TRBV19 combines with J gene TRBJ1-2; the D is unclear. The CDR3 loop is CASSIGDGYTF. DNA of the CDR3: TGTGCCAGTAGTATTGGAGACGGCTACACCTTC.